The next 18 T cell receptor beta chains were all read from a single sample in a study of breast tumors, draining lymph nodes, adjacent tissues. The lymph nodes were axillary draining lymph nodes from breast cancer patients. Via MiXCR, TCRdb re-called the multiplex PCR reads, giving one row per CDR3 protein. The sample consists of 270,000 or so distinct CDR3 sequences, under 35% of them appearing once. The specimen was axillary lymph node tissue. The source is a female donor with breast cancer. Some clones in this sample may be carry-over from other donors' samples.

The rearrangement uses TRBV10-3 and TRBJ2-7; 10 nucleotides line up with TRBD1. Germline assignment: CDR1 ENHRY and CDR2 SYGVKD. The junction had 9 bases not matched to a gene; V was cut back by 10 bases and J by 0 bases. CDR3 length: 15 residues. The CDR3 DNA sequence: TGTGCCAGCGGGACAGGGGATAGGAGCTCCTACGAGCAGTACTTC. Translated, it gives CASGTGDRSSYEQYF.

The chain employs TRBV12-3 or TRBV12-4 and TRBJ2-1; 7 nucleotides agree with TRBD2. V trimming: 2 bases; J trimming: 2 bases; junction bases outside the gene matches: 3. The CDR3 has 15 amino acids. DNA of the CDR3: TGTGCCAGCAGTTTACAGCGGGGAACCTACAATGAGCAGTTCTTC. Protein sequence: CASSLQRGTYNEQFF.

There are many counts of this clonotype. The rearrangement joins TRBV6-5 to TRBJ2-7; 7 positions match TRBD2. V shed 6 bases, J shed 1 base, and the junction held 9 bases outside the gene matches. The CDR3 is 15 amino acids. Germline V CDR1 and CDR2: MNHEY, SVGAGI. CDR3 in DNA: TGTGCCAGCAGGAGGGAAAGGGGAGGGTCCTACGAGCAGTACTTC. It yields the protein CASRRERGGSYEQYF.

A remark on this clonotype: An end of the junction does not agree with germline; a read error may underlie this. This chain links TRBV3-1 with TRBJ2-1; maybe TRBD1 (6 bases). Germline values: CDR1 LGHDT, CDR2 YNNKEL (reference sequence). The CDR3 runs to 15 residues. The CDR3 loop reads CASSQKTGFGNERFF. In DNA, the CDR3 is TGTGCCAGCAGCCAAAAGACAGGCTTCGGCAATGAGCGGTTCTTC.

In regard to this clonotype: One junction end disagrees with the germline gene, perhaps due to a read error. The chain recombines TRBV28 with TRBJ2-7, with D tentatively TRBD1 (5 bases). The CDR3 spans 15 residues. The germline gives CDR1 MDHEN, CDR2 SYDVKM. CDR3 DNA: TGTGCCAGCAGTTTGCCTTCACAGGCCCTCTACGAGCAGCACTTC. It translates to CASSLPSQALYEQHF. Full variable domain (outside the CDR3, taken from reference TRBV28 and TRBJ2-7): DVKVTQSSRYLVKRTGEKVFLECVQDMDHENMFWYRQDPGLGLRLIYFSYDVKMKEKGDIPEGYSVSREKKERFSLILESASTNQTSMYLCASSLPSQALYEQHFGPGTRLTVT.

The CDR3 spells CASRRTGPEQYF. The CDR3 coding sequence is TGTGCCAGCAGACGGACAGGGCCCGAGCAGTACTTC. The chain links TRBV6-1 to TRBJ2-7; 8 nucleotides match TRBD1. Germline V lookup: CDR1 MNHNS, CDR2 SASEGT. The V segment lost 6 bases and the J segment 6 bases; nucleotides outside the gene matches: 4. CDR3 length: 12 amino acids.

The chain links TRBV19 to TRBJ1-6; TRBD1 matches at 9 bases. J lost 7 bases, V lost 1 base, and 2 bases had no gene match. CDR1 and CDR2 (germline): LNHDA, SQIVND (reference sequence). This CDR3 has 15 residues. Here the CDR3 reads CASSIGGTGNSPLHF. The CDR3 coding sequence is TGTGCCAGTAGTATAGGGGGGACAGGGAATTCACCCCTCCACTTT.

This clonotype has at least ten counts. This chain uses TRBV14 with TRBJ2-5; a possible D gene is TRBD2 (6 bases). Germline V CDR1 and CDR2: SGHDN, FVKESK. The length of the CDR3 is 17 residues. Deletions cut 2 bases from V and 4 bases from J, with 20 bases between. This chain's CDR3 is CASSQSGAWREGETQYF. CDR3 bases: TGTGCCAGCAGCCAAAGTGGCGCCTGGCGGGAAGGAGAGACCCAGTACTTC.

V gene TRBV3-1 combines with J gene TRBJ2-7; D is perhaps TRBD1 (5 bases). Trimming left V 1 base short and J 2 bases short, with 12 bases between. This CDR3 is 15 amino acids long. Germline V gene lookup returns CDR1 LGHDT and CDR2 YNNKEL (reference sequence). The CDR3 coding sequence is TGTGCCAGCAGCCAAGGGCAAGGGGCCCCCTACGAGCAGTACTTC. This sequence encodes CASSQGQGAPYEQYF.

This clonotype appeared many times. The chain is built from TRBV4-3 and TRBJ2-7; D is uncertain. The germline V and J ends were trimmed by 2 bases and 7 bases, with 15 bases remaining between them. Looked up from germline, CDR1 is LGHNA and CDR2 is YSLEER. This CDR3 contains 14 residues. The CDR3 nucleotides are TGCGCCAGCAGCCAATCGCGGAGAGGTGAAGAGCAGTACTTC. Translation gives CASSQSRRGEEQYF.

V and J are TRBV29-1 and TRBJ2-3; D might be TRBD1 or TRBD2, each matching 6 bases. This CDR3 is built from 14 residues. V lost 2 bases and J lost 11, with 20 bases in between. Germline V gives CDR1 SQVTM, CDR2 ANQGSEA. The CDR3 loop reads CSVEPRGDIHEQYF. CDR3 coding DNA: TGCAGCGTTGAACCCCGCGGGGACATCCATGAGCAGTATTTT.

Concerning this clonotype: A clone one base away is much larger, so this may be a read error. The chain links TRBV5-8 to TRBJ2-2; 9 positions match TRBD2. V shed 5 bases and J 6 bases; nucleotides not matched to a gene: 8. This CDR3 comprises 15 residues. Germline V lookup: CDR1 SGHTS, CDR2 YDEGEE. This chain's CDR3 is CASSSLLAGAGELFF. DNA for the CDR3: TGTGCCAGCAGTTCTTTACTAGCGGGTGCCGGGGAGCTGTTTTTT.

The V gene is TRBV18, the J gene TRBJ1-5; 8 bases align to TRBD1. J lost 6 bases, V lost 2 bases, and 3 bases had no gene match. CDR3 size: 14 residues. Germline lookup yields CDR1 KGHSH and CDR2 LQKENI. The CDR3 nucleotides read TGTGCCAGCTCACCAGGACAGGGCGCTCAGCCCCAGCATTTT. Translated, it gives CASSPGQGAQPQHF. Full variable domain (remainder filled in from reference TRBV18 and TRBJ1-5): NAGVMQNPRHLVRRRGQEARLRCSPMKGHSHVYWYRQLPEEGLKFMVYLQKENIIDESGMPKERFSAEFPKEGPSILRIQQVVRGDSAAYFCASSPGQGAQPQHFGDGTRLSIL.

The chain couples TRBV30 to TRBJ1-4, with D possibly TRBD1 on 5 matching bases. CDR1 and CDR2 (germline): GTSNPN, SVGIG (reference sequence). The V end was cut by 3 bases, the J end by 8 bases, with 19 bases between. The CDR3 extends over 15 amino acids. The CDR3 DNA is TGTGCCTGGAGGCCCGGATCTTCTAGGGGAGAAAAACTGTTTTTT. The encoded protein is CAWRPGSSRGEKLFF.

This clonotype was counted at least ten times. CDR3 nucleotides: TGCAGTGCTAGAGCCCCCATCGACGGACGACGCAATGAAAAACTGTTTTTT. Translated: CSARAPIDGRRNEKLFF. V usage is TRBV20-1 and J usage is TRBJ1-4, with no clear D. Germline V gene data show CDR1 as DFQATT and CDR2 as SNEGSKA (reference sequence). Trimming removed 1 base from V and 5 bases from J, with 20 bases in between. The CDR3 length is 17 residues.

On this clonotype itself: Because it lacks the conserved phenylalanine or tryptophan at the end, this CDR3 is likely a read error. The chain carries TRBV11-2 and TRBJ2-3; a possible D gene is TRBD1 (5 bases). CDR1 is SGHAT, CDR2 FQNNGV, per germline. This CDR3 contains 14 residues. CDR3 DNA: TGCGCCAGCAGCTTGGCTGACAGCGCAGATACGCAGTATCTT. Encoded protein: CASSLADSADTQYL.

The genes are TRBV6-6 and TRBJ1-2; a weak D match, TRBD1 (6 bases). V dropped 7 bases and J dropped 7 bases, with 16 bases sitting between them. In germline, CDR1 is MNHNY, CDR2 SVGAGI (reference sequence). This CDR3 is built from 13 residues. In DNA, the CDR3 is TGTGCCAGCAATCACCCAGGGGAGGGTGGCTACACCTTC. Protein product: CASNHPGEGGYTF.

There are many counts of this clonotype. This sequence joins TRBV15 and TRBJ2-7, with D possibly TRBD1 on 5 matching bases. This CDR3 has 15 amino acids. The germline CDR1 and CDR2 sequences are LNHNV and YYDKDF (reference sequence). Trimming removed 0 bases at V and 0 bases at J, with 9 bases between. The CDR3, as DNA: TGTGCCACCAGCAGAGATCTAAGGGGCTCCTACGAGCAGTACTTC. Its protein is CATSRDLRGSYEQYF. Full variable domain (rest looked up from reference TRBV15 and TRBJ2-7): DAMVIQNPRYQVTQFGKPVTLSCSQTLNHNVMYWYQQKSSQAPKLLFHYYDKDFNNEADTPDNFQSRRPNTSFCFLDIRSPGLGDTAMYLCATSRDLRGSYEQYFGPGTRLTVT.